These 12 T cell receptor beta chains were all obtained from the same sample, sequenced in a study of long-term antiretroviral therapy in people with HIV (dated by TCRdb to about 2022). Sequencing of the TRB variable region was done with the immunoSEQ hsTCRB v3.0 assay at survey level resolution. The immuneACCESS repertoire file appears here via TCRdb, limited to in-frame rearrangements. These files lack a portion of the clones; in checked studies, under half of the deficit traces to unresolved V genes, and the cause of the others is not known. A total of about 17,000 clones appear in this sample, around four fifths of them only once. About 8% of the sample comes from the top ten. Sequencing was performed on unsorted PBMCs, taken 0.1 years after starting antiretroviral therapy. These receptors were collected from a man aged 18-30 years with HIV.

The genes are TRBV7-9 and TRBJ2-5; TRBD2 matches 10 bases. The germline gives CDR1 SEHNR, CDR2 FQNEAQ (reference sequence). The CDR3 is 15 residues long. The V gene end was trimmed by 5 bases and the J gene end by 5 bases; junction bases not matched to a gene: 8. CDR3 sequence reads: CASSPQRGGGETQYF. CDR3 nucleotides: TGTGCCAGCAGCCCCCAGCGGGGGGGTGGGGAGACCCAGTACTTC.

This chain links TRBV7-6 with TRBJ1-1; the D is unclear. The germline V and J ends were trimmed by 4 bases and 7 bases, with 10 bases remaining between them. The CDR3 has 12 residues. Germline values: CDR1 SGHVS, CDR2 FNYEAQ. The CDR3 DNA follows: TGTGCCAGCAGCTCGAAGGGCGATGAAGCTTTCTTT. This encodes CASSSKGDEAFF.

The rearrangement links TRBV19 to TRBJ2-7; D uncertain. This CDR3 region has 12 residues. V shed 8 bases and J shed 0 bases, with 8 bases lying between them. Germline lookup yields CDR1 LNHDA and CDR2 SQIVND (reference sequence). The CDR3 spells CASSRSSYEQYF. The CDR3 bases are TGTGCCAGTTCGCGAAGCTCCTACGAGCAGTACTTC.

V gene TRBV11-3 combines with J gene TRBJ1-4, with unresolved D. Germline V CDR1 and CDR2: SGHNT, YENEEA. The CDR3 has 13 residues. Trimming left V 2 bases short and J 3 bases short, with 4 bases between. The CDR3 here is CASSLLPNEKLFF. The DNA of the CDR3 is TGTGCCAGCAGCTTACTCCCTAATGAAAAACTGTTTTTT.

CDR3 nucleotide sequence: TGTGCCAGCAGCCAAGATTGGCAGGGTGGGAGCACTGAAGCTTTCTTT. Translation gives CASSQDWQGGSTEAFF. The genes are TRBV4-2 and TRBJ1-1, with D possibly matching TRBD1 (5 bases). The CDR3 runs to 16 residues. The germline V gene has CDR1 LGHNA and CDR2 YNFKEQ. V lost 0 bases and J 4 bases, leaving 15 bases between the germline ends.

The chain links TRBV19 to TRBJ2-1; 12 bases line up with TRBD2. V lost 8 bases and J lost 4; bases outside the gene matches: 9. The CDR3 covers 16 residues. CDR1 is LNHDA and CDR2 is SQIVND in the germline V gene (reference sequence). The CDR3 DNA sequence: TGTGCCAGTTCTTCTAGCGGGGGGGCCCCATACAATGAGCAGTTCTTC. Protein: CASSSSGGAPYNEQFF.

This clone was detected once. The chain links TRBV6-5 to TRBJ2-7; D is undetermined. CDR3 size: 13 residues. Germline CDR1 is MNHEY and CDR2 is SVGAGI. Deletions cut 6 bases from V and 0 bases from J, with 9 bases between. The CDR3 here is CASSQTFSYEQYF. The CDR3 DNA reads TGTGCCAGCAGCCAGACCTTCTCCTACGAGCAGTACTTC.

V and J are TRBV6-5 and TRBJ2-3; no reliable D call. V was cut by 8 bases and J by 5 bases, with 11 bases left in between. This CDR3 is 12 amino acids long. CDR1 MNHEY and CDR2 SVGAGI come from the germline V gene. The DNA of the CDR3 is TGTGCCAGCTTGTTCGGTGGAGATACGCAGTATTTT. Protein product: CASLFGGDTQYF.

The chain uses TRBV7-9 and TRBJ1-2; 8 nucleotides line up with TRBD1. V lost 3 bases and J lost 7; bases outside the gene matches: 7. CDR1 SEHNR and CDR2 FQNEAQ come from the germline V gene (reference sequence). The CDR3 is 14 residues long. The CDR3 loop reads CASSFAGGEGGYTF. As DNA, the CDR3 is TGTGCCAGCAGCTTCGCAGGGGGCGAGGGTGGCTACACCTTC.

This clone came up once. V is TRBV15 and J is TRBJ2-4; maybe TRBD2 (5 bases). Germline V gene lookup returns CDR1 LNHNV and CDR2 YYDKDF (reference sequence). Between the trimmed V and J ends, which lost 5 bases and 8 bases, there was a span of 13 bases. The CDR3 covers 13 residues. CDR3 in DNA: TGTGCCACCAGCCCATCTCTCGGGGACATTCAGTACTTC. Its protein is CATSPSLGDIQYF.

This chain links TRBV2 with TRBJ1-2; D ambiguous. This CDR3 has 13 residues. The germline CDR1 and CDR2 sequences are SNHLY and FYNNEI. V lost 5 bases and J lost 8, with 15 bases in between. CDR3 loop: CASSTRAGFGYTF. In nucleotides, the CDR3 is TGTGCCAGCAGTACCCGGGCGGGTTTCGGCTACACCTTC.

The chain combines TRBV6-1 with TRBJ2-7; D not resolved. The V end lost 10 bases, the J end lost 1 base, and 14 bases lay between the germline ends. The CDR3 length is 13 residues. Germline assignment: CDR1 MNHNS and CDR2 SASEGT. The CDR3 is CATLDWGSYEQYF. The CDR3 region has the DNA TGTGCCACCCTTGACTGGGGATCCTACGAGCAGTACTTC.